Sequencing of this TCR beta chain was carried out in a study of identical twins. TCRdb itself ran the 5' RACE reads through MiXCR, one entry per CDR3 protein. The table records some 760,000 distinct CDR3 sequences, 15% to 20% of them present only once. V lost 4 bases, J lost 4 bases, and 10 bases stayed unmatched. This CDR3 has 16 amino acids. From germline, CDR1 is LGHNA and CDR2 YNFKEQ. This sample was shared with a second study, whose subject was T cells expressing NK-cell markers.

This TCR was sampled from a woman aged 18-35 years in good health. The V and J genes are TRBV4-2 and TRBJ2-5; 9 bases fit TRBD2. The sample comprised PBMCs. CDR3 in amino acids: CASSPSSAGGGETQYF. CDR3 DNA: TGTGCCAGCAGCCCTTCTTCAGCGGGGGGAGGAGAGACCCAGTACTTC.